Given below is one T cell receptor (beta chain) in context. The data belong to a study of blood T cell repertoires in COVID-19. Study in general: Acute and convalescent COVID-19 samples came from the United States, Italy and Spain. Sources were T cells, B-cell-depleted T cells, or PBMCs; the material itself was cDNA or gDNA.

How the authors handled the data: The assay estimated nucleated cells by amplifying reference gene primers. TCRdb keeps only in-frame clones here, not all; method: immunoSEQ multiplex PCR. V, J and clone size derive from that table, while D and trimming were established from the DNA sequence. In the table there are 120,000 to 150,000 clones, 84% of which are singletons. The CDR3 contains 17 residues. Germline V gene sequence: CDR1 SGHTA, CDR2 FQGNSA. Trimming took off 4 bases at V and 1 base at J, with 17 bases between the two ends. This chain links TRBV7-2 with TRBJ2-1, with D possibly matching TRBD2 (7 bases). The TCR originated in a human donor in a cohort sampled during active COVID-19. The sample was peripheral blood. The CDR3 spells CASSSRGGAGSYNEQFF. The CDR3 nucleotides are TGTGCCAGCAGCTCAAGAGGGGGGGCGGGTTCCTACAATGAGCAGTTCTTC.